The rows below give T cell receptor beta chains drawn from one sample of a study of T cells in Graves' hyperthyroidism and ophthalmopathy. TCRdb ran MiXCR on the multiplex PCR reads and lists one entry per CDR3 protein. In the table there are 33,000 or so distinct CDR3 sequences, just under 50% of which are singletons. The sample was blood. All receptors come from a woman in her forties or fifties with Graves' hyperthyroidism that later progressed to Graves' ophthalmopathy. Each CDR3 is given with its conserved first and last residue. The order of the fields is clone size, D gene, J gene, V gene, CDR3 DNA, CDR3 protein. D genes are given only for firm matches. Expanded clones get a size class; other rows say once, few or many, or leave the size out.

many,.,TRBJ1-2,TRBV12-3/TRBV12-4,TGTGCCAGCAGTACCGTCAGGGCCGGCTACACCTTC,CASSTVRAGYTF
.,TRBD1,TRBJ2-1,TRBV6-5,TGTGCCAGCAGTTACCCGAGGACAGGGGGAGGAGGGCCTACAGTCCATGAGCAGTTCTTC,CASSYPRTGGGGPTVHEQFF
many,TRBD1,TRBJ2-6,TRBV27,TGTGCCAGCGCCACACTAGGGGGCTGGGGGGCCAACGTCCTGACTTTC,CASATLGGWGANVLTF
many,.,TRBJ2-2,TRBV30,TGTGCCTGGAGGACACCGAACACCGGGGAGCTGTTTTTT,CAWRTPNTGELFF
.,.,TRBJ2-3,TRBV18,TGTGCCAGCTCACCACCTAATATCCAGTTCACAGATACGCAGTATTTT,CASSPPNIQFTDTQYF
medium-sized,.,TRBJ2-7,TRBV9,TGTGCCAGCAGCCCAAGCGTCGATCCCTACGAGCAGTACTTC,CASSPSVDPYEQYF
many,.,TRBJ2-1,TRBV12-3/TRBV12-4,TGTGCCAGCAGCAGACTTGGCCAGGTAGAGCAGTTCTTC,CASSRLGQVEQFF
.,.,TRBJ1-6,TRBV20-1,TGCAGTGCTAGTGGCGTGGGTATGACCCTCCACTTT,CSASGVGMTLHF
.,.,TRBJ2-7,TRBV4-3,TGCGCCAGCAGCCGCGTGACTGGCGGACGTAGATACGGGCAGTACTTC,CASSRVTGGRRYGQYF
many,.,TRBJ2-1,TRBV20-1,TGCAGTGCTAGAGATATGCGGCTACTTGACAATGAGCAGTTCTTC,CSARDMRLLDNEQFF
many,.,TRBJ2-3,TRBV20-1,TGCAGTGCTAGACTATCTTCCCTCACAGATACGCAGTATTTT,CSARLSSLTDTQYF
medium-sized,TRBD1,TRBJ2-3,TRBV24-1,TGTGCCACCAGTCTCGACCATGCCAGGGGGTCAGATACGCAGTATTTT,CATSLDHARGSDTQYF
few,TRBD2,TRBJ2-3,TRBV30,TGTGCCTGGAGCAGACTAGCGGGAGGGATAGATACGCAGTATTTT,CAWSRLAGGIDTQYF
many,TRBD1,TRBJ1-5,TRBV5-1,TGCGCCAGCAGCTCGGGACAGAATCAGCCCCAGCATTTT,CASSSGQNQPQHF
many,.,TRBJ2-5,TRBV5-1,TGCGCCAGCAGCCTCGGACAGCGGCAAGAGACCCAGTACTTC,CASSLGQRQETQYF
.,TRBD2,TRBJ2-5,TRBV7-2,TGTGCCAGCGGTTTAGGGGCTAGCGGAGTCCAGGAGACCCAGTACTTC,CASGLGASGVQETQYF
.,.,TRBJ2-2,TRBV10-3,TGTGCCATCAGCACCCGCCCGGGACGGAGCCAAATAGGGGAGCTGTTTTTT,CAISTRPGRSQIGELFF
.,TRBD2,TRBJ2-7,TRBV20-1,TGCAGTGCAATCACTAGCGGAGCCTCCTACGAGCAGTACTTC,CSAITSGASYEQYF
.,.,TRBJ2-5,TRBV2,TGTGCCAGCTATGGAGGGGTGTCATATGGGGAGACCCAGTACTTC,CASYGGVSYGETQYF
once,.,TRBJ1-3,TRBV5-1,TGCGCCAGCAGCTTTGGCTCGTCATCTGGAAACACCATATACTTT,CASSFGSSSGNTIYF
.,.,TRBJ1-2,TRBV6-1,TGTGCCAGCAGTGCTAGAGATACAGGGTCTTCGAGTGGCTACACCTTC,CASSARDTGSSSGYTF
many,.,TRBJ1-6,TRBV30,TGTGCCTGGGGAACAGGGTGGTCGAATTCACCCCTCCACTTT,CAWGTGWSNSPLHF